What follows are 16 T cell receptor beta chains derived from one specimen sequenced in a study of post-analysis software for immune sequencing data. The study's findings and limits: TRBV5-6, TRBV5-1 and TRBV20-1 were among several TRBV segments more frequent in patients than controls.

Libraries were made from TCR beta cDNA, and they carried unique molecular identifiers. One entry per CDR3 protein results from TCRdb running MiXCR on the PCR reads. The sample records about 760,000 distinct CDR3 sequences, just under 30% being singletons. For these TCRs, the target antigens are not known. The sequencing sample was made of blood. These receptors were collected from a girl between 10 and 17 years old with multiple sclerosis.

This clonotype has more than one count but fewer than ten. J is TRBJ2-7 and V is TRBV9, with a weak D call TRBD1 (6 bases). Germline values: CDR1 SGDLS, CDR2 YYNGEE. This CDR3 is 14 amino acids long. Trimming removed 3 bases at V and 4 bases at J, with 14 bases between. The DNA of the CDR3 is TGTGCCAGCAGCGGCGGGCCAGGGGCATACGAGCAGTACTTC. Its translation: CASSGGPGAYEQYF.

The chain joins TRBV2 to TRBJ1-2; D remains ambiguous. Deletions cut 0 bases from V and 4 bases from J, with 9 bases between. The CDR3 is 14 amino acids. Germline V gene sequence: CDR1 SNHLY, CDR2 FYNNEI. CDR3 sequence: CASSEAVVSYGYTF. The CDR3 bases are TGTGCCAGCAGTGAAGCGGTAGTATCCTATGGCTACACCTTC.

This clonotype was observed a few times. The chain carries TRBV27 and TRBJ1-5, with D unresolved. Trimming stripped 7 bases from V and 7 bases from J, with 11 bases between. The CDR3 has 12 amino acids. Looked up from germline, CDR1 is MNHEY and CDR2 is SMNVEV (reference sequence). The CDR3 coding sequence is TGTGCCAGCACCTGGGTCAGGCAGCCCCAGCATTTT. It is translated as CASTWVRQPQHF.

DNA of the CDR3: TGTGCCAGCAGTCAAGGGGGACCGAGAAATGGCTACACCTTC. Its translation is CASSQGGPRNGYTF. This chain connects TRBV27 to TRBJ1-2; D possibly corresponds to TRBD1 (6 bases). This CDR3 region has 14 residues. V lost 5 bases to trimming and J lost 6 bases, with 16 bases between them. The germline CDR1 and CDR2 sequences are MNHEY and SMNVEV (reference sequence).

The CDR3 spells CASSVVDGSSYNEQFF. Written as DNA, the CDR3 is TGTGCCAGCAGCGTAGTGGACGGGAGCTCCTACAATGAGCAGTTCTTC. The V and J genes are TRBV9 and TRBJ2-1; possible D gene TRBD2, 6 bases. Per the germline V gene, CDR1 is SGDLS and CDR2 is YYNGEE. With 0 bases removed from V and 0 bases from J, the gap between germline ends came to 10 bases. The CDR3 consists of 16 residues.

This clonotype was observed a handful of times. The chain joins TRBV28 to TRBJ2-7; D is perhaps TRBD2 (7 bases). CDR3 length equals 13 residues. V was shortened by 6 bases and J by 12 bases, with 21 bases between the two germline ends. Germline loops: CDR1 MDHEN, CDR2 SYDVKM. The CDR3 protein is CASSRGGGALRYF. The CDR3 DNA reads as TGTGCCAGCAGCCGGGGCGGGGGCGCCTTAAGGTACTTC.

The chain uses TRBV7-9 and TRBJ2-7; TRBD2 matches 7 bases. The germline V gene encodes CDR1 SEHNR and CDR2 FQNEAQ (reference sequence). The CDR3 runs 16 residues. V dropped 3 bases and J dropped 10; count of bases not matched to a gene: 18. The CDR3 nucleotides read TGTGCCAGCAGCTTCCCTAGCGGAACCCCCAAGAGAGCCCAGTACTTC. Its protein is CASSFPSGTPKRAQYF.

The chain has TRBV29-1 and TRBJ1-1; D is ambiguous. V was pared by 2 bases and J by 1 base, with 11 bases between. CDR3 length: 14 residues. Per germline, CDR1 SQVTM and CDR2 ANQGSEA. The CDR3 protein is CSVEFGSQNTEAFF. CDR3 DNA sequence: TGCAGCGTTGAATTCGGCAGCCAGAACACTGAAGCTTTCTTT.

The chain carries TRBV20-1 and TRBJ2-1, with TRBD1 matching 9 bases. With 5 bases clipped from V and 5 bases from J, the junction kept 7 bases outside the gene matches. This CDR3 has 14 residues. CDR1 and CDR2 from the germline V gene are DFQATT and SNEGSKA (reference sequence). The CDR3 DNA reads as TGCAGTGCTGAAATGGACAGGGGAAACAATGAGCAGTTCTTC. It encodes CSAEMDRGNNEQFF.

At least ten counts were recorded for this clonotype. The chain is built from TRBV15 and TRBJ1-2, with 9 bases that match TRBD1. In germline, CDR1 is LNHNV, CDR2 YYDKDF (reference sequence). J gave up 5 bases and V 0 bases, and 4 bases lay outside the gene matches. The CDR3 totals 15 residues. The CDR3 bases are TGTGCCACCAGCAGAGAACAGGGGGCAGGGTATGGCTACACCTTC. It specifies CATSREQGAGYGYTF.

This CDR3 reads CASSLGQGRQPQHF. CDR3 coding DNA: TGTGCCAGCAGTTTAGGGCAGGGGCGCCAGCCCCAGCATTTT. The chain links TRBV12-3 or TRBV12-4 to TRBJ1-5; TRBD1 might be the D (6 bases). The V end lost 1 base, the J end lost 7 bases, and 11 bases lay between the germline ends. This CDR3 spans 14 amino acids.

This clonotype showed up just a few times. The V call is TRBV19, the J call TRBJ2-7; 7 bases are shared with TRBD1. The trim removed 5 bases at V and 1 base at J, leaving 11 bases unmatched. CDR3 length: 16 amino acids. Germline V gene lookup returns CDR1 LNHDA and CDR2 SQIVND (reference sequence). The CDR3 is CASSPQKGGASYEQYF. In DNA form, the CDR3 reads TGTGCCAGTAGTCCCCAAAAAGGGGGCGCTTCCTACGAGCAGTACTTC.

This clonotype was recorded a few times. The chain is built from TRBV27 and TRBJ2-4; 9 bases fit TRBD1. Germline CDR1 is MNHEY and CDR2 is SMNVEV (reference sequence). Trimming cost V 4 bases and J 13 bases; bases outside gene matches: 11. This CDR3 spans 14 amino acids. The DNA for the CDR3 is TGTGCCAGCAGTTACGTCCCAGACAGGGGGAAGCAGTACTTC. Translating gives CASSYVPDRGKQYF.

The gene calls are TRBV5-1 and TRBJ1-2, with 7 bases identical to TRBD1. The V and J ends lost 4 bases and 0 bases, in that order; junction bases with no gene match: 9. CDR3 size: 16 residues. Germline CDR1 SGHRS, CDR2 YFSETQ. CDR3 sequence reads: CASSAGQARANYGYTF. DNA for the CDR3: TGCGCCAGCAGCGCCGGACAGGCCCGAGCTAACTATGGCTACACCTTC.

This clonotype has a count of ten or more. The chain uses TRBV11-1 and TRBJ2-1, with unresolved D. Trimming took 5 bases from V and 9 from J, leaving 11 bases between them. Looked up from germline, CDR1 is SGHAT and CDR2 is FQDESV (reference sequence). The CDR3 totals 12 residues. CDR3 sequence: CASSHNGVEQFF. As DNA, the CDR3 is TGTGCCAGCAGCCACAACGGCGTTGAGCAGTTCTTC.

This rearrangement joins TRBV7-2 to TRBJ2-1, with 8 bases matching TRBD1. The J segment lost 10 bases and the V segment lost 1 base, leaving 9 bases of the junction unmatched. CDR3 size: 15 residues. Germline V gene sequence: CDR1 SGHTA, CDR2 FQGNSA. In nucleotides, the CDR3 is TGTGCCAGCAGCTTAGAAGCAGGGGGCGCTTGGGAGCAGTTCTTC. The encoded protein is CASSLEAGGAWEQFF.